The next 28 T cell receptor beta chains were all read from a single sample in a study of human CD8 memory T cell subsets. It was UMI-labeled 5' RACE by which the TCR beta libraries were made. Using the 5' RACE reads, TCRdb records one entry per CDR3 protein without DNA. The record lists around 9,700 distinct CDR3 sequences, of which the ten most abundant hold roughly 16%. Sequenced material: CD8+ T cells from PBMCs. These receptors were collected from a human donor in good health.

The V and J genes are TRBV24-1 and TRBJ2-1; the D gene TCRdb calls, TRBD1, cannot be checked with no DNA. The CDR3 totals 19 residues. Looked up from germline, CDR1 is KGHDR and CDR2 is SFDVKD. CDR3 residues: CATSPRQGGDPLSYNEQFF.

V and J are TRBV30 and TRBJ1-2; TCRdb selects TRBD1, and the lack of DNA leaves this call unchecked. The CDR3 extends over 14 amino acids. Germline V gene lookup returns CDR1 GTSNPN and CDR2 SVGIG (reference sequence). The CDR3 protein is CAWERRGGSYGYTF.

The chain carries TRBV27 and TRBJ1-2; TCRdb's D call, TRBD1, is unchecked because there is no DNA. Germline-derived CDR1 and CDR2 are MNHEY and SMNVEV (reference sequence). This CDR3 comprises 13 residues. CDR3 protein: CASSWDTNYGYTF.

This clonotype shows up as medium-sized by frequency. The chain recombines TRBV18 with TRBJ2-3; the TRBD1 assignment by TCRdb is unverifiable without DNA. CDR3 length equals 16 residues. Germline-derived CDR1 and CDR2 are KGHSH and LQKENI. CDR3 protein: CASSPDGGQATDTQYF.

This chain links TRBV28 with TRBJ2-7; TCRdb outputs TRBD1, but without DNA this stays unchecked. The length of the CDR3 is 14 residues. CDR1 and CDR2 (germline): MDHEN, SYDVKM. The CDR3 loop is CASSFSDRIYEQYF.

This CDR3 is CASSPSSYEQYF. The chain uses TRBV5-5 and TRBJ2-7. CDR1 is SGHKS, CDR2 YYEKEE, per germline (reference sequence). The CDR3 is 12 residues long.

The gene calls are TRBV14 and TRBJ1-5; TCRdb picks TRBD1, but there is no DNA to check that call. In germline, CDR1 is SGHDN, CDR2 FVKESK. The CDR3 spans 13 residues. This chain's CDR3 is CASSPQGSQPQHF.

This chain joins TRBV27 and TRBJ2-7; TCRdb selects TRBD1, and the lack of DNA leaves this call unchecked. The CDR3 sequence is 15 residues long. Germline V CDR1 and CDR2: MNHEY, SMNVEV (reference sequence). This CDR3 is CASSLGTGVGYEQYF.

V usage is TRBV12-3 or TRBV12-4 and J usage is TRBJ2-3; TCRdb returns TRBD2, unconfirmable since there is no DNA. The CDR3 totals 16 residues. The CDR3 loop reads CASSFGASGSTDTQYF.

The CDR3 sequence: CASSHGYPGVTEAFF. The chain joins TRBV4-1 to TRBJ1-1. Germline values: CDR1 MGHRA, CDR2 YSYEKL. This CDR3 comprises 15 residues.

This chain uses TRBV9 with TRBJ1-1; TCRdb reports TRBD1, a call that lacks DNA to check it against. The CDR3 spans 17 residues. The germline gives CDR1 SGDLS, CDR2 YYNGEE. The CDR3: CASSVVDRGRTDTEAFF.

V gene TRBV28 combines with J gene TRBJ1-5; TCRdb's assignment of TRBD1 cannot be checked, as there is no DNA. Per the germline V gene, CDR1 is MDHEN and CDR2 is SYDVKM. The length of the CDR3 is 15 residues. The CDR3 region is CASIVRAYSNQPQHF.

The chain has TRBV2 and TRBJ2-1; TCRdb's D gene call, TRBD2, goes unchecked for lack of DNA. This CDR3 comprises 14 residues. Looked up from germline, CDR1 is SNHLY and CDR2 is FYNNEI. CDR3 amino acids: CASPGLGSDNEQFF.

By frequency, this clonotype is medium-sized. This sequence joins TRBV28 and TRBJ2-3. Germline V gene lookup returns CDR1 MDHEN and CDR2 SYDVKM. The CDR3 has 12 amino acids. The CDR3 loop is CASSLLADTQYF.

This chain uses TRBV29-1 with TRBJ2-1. CDR3 length: 13 amino acids. The germline CDR1 and CDR2 sequences are SQVTM and ANQGSEA. The CDR3 region is CSVGPVLYNEQFF.

The J gene is TRBJ2-7, the V gene TRBV27; TCRdb names TRBD1, which stays unverified in the absence of DNA. Germline V gene data show CDR1 as MNHEY and CDR2 as SMNVEV (reference sequence). CDR3 length: 16 amino acids. CDR3 in amino acids: CASSAEPRGGNYEQYF.

The genes are TRBV5-1 and TRBJ2-5. CDR3 length: 12 amino acids. From germline, CDR1 is SGHRS and CDR2 YFSETQ. The CDR3 loop reads CASSLGEETQYF.

The chain couples TRBV19 to TRBJ1-6. Germline loops: CDR1 LNHDA, CDR2 SQIVND (reference sequence). The CDR3 extends over 14 amino acids. This chain's CDR3 is CASSPTAFPSPLHF.

The chain combines TRBV5-4 with TRBJ2-5; TCRdb calls TRBD1, which cannot be checked without DNA. The CDR3 is 13 amino acids. Germline V CDR1 and CDR2: SGHNT, YYREEE (reference sequence). This CDR3 reads CASSPTRGETQYF.

This clonotype is classed as medium-sized by frequency. The gene calls are TRBV28 and TRBJ1-5. The CDR3 totals 14 residues. Per germline, CDR1 MDHEN and CDR2 SYDVKM. This CDR3 reads CASSSIRGDQPQHF.

CDR3 in amino acids: CASSSWTEAAGANVLTF. The chain links TRBV27 to TRBJ2-6; TCRdb's D call of TRBD2 is untestable without DNA. CDR1 and CDR2 from the germline V gene are MNHEY and SMNVEV (reference sequence). This CDR3 is built from 17 residues.

The rearrangement joins TRBV13 to TRBJ2-1; TCRdb reports TRBD2, a call that lacks DNA to check it against. This CDR3 spans 15 amino acids. Germline V gene sequence: CDR1 PRHDT, CDR2 FYEKMQ (reference sequence). CDR3 residues: CASIGGGSSYNEQFF.

The rearrangement links TRBV4-1 to TRBJ2-4; TCRdb proposes TRBD1, but this gene call is untestable without DNA. The CDR3 length is 18 residues. CDR1 MGHRA and CDR2 YSYEKL come from the germline V gene. CDR3 loop: CASSQDRGGYEGKNIQYF.

This chain joins TRBV11-2 and TRBJ2-7; TCRdb gives TRBD2 as the D gene, but with no DNA this cannot be confirmed. Germline assignment: CDR1 SGHAT and CDR2 FQNNGV. CDR3 length: 16 residues. The CDR3 is CASSPGWGEVSYEQYF.

The chain employs TRBV9 and TRBJ2-7. This CDR3 comprises 15 residues. Per germline, CDR1 SGDLS and CDR2 YYNGEE. CDR3 region: CASSVALGFTYEQYF. The variable domain in full, completed from reference TRBV9 and TRBJ2-7, reads DSGVTQTPKHLITATGQRVTLRCSPRSGDLSVYWYQQSLDQGLQFLIQYYNGEERAKGNILERFSAQQFPDLHSELNLSSLELGDSALYFCASSVALGFTYEQYFGPGTRLTVT.

The chain employs TRBV7-9 and TRBJ1-1. CDR1 SEHNR and CDR2 FQNEAQ come from the germline V gene (reference sequence). CDR3 length: 12 amino acids. The chain's CDR3 is CATKSPGAEAFF. The entire variable domain, with the rest obtained from reference TRBV7-9 and TRBJ1-1, is as follows: DTGVSQNPRHKITKRGQNVTFRCDPISEHNRLYWYRQTLGQGPEFLTYFQNEAQLEKSRLLSDRFSAERPKGSFSTLEIQRTEQGDSAMYLCATKSPGAEAFFGQGTRLTVV.

This clonotype shows up as medium-sized by frequency. The J gene is TRBJ1-2, the V gene TRBV7-2; the TRBD1 assignment by TCRdb is unverifiable without DNA. The germline CDR1 and CDR2 sequences are SGHTA and FQGNSA. The CDR3 has 15 residues. CDR3 loop: CASSFPEDSLYGYTF.

V is TRBV20-1 and J is TRBJ2-1; TCRdb reports TRBD2, a call that lacks DNA to check it against. The germline V gene encodes CDR1 DFQATT and CDR2 SNEGSKA (reference sequence). The CDR3 totals 17 residues. The CDR3 loop reads CSALLAGGPGLNNEQFF.